These 19 T cell receptor beta chains originate from one sample sequenced in a study of a mutant IDH1 vaccine in newly diagnosed glioma. Sequencing used immunoSEQ multiplex PCR; TCRdb keeps in-frame clones, though not all of them. The repertoire holds approximately 47,000 clones, with roughly 91% as singletons. Described time point: week 35, safety follow-up. What each vaccine dose contained was 300 ug of mutant IDH1 20-mer peptide, accompanied by topical imiquimod. For these TCRs, the target antigens are not known. Here the sequenced sample was PBMCs, taken from a glioma patient whose treatment included an IDH1 peptide vaccine. The receptor source for this set is a woman in her thirties or forties with glioma.

The rearrangement links TRBV19 to TRBJ1-2; 8 positions match TRBD1. Germline V CDR1 and CDR2: LNHDA, SQIVND (reference sequence). Trimming removed 2 bases from V and 2 bases from J; junction bases left unmatched: 7. The CDR3 has 16 residues. The CDR3 region is CASSIYSSGGNYGYTF. In nucleotides, the CDR3 is TGTGCCAGTAGTATATATAGCTCAGGGGGCAACTATGGCTACACCTTC.

This chain joins TRBV5-5 and TRBJ2-3, with D possibly TRBD1 on 5 matching bases. Germline V gives CDR1 SGHKS, CDR2 YYEKEE (reference sequence). V gave up 4 bases and J gave up 5 bases, with 14 bases separating them. The CDR3 extends over 14 amino acids. This CDR3 reads CASSDSQGLDTQYF. Written as DNA, the CDR3 is TGTGCCAGCAGCGACTCGCAGGGCTTAGATACGCAGTATTTT.

A remark on this clone: The same CDR3 is also encoded by other DNA sequences in this sample. The chain employs TRBV7-2 and TRBJ1-1; D call uncertain. Germline CDR1 is SGHTA and CDR2 is FQGNSA. The ends were cut back, 5 bases at V and 0 bases at J, with 7 bases in the middle. The CDR3 contains 13 residues. CDR3 sequence reads: CASSLGMNTEAFF. As DNA, the CDR3 is TGTGCCAGCAGCCTAGGAATGAACACTGAAGCTTTCTTT.

This clone was seen just once. The chain employs TRBV7-9 and TRBJ2-2, with TRBD1 matching over 8 bases. With 3 bases clipped from V and 5 bases from J, the junction kept 8 bases outside the gene matches. The CDR3 covers 16 residues. Germline-derived CDR1 and CDR2 are SEHNR and FQNEAQ (reference sequence). The CDR3 here is CASSLGVTGGTGELFF. CDR3 bases: TGTGCCAGCAGCTTGGGGGTCACAGGGGGGACCGGGGAGCTGTTTTTT.

V gene TRBV4-1 combines with J gene TRBJ2-3; 8 positions match TRBD1. The germline CDR1 and CDR2 sequences are MGHRA and YSYEKL. This CDR3 has 18 residues. J gave up 0 bases and V 2 bases, and 10 bases lay outside the gene matches. The CDR3 DNA follows: TGCGCCAGCAGCCAAAGGCCCTTTAGGACAGGGAGCACAGATACGCAGTATTTT. This translates into CASSQRPFRTGSTDTQYF.

The chain joins TRBV19 to TRBJ2-7, with D maybe TRBD2 (7 bases). V gave up 9 bases and J gave up 2 bases, with 20 bases separating them. Looked up from germline, CDR1 is LNHDA and CDR2 is SQIVND (reference sequence). This CDR3 contains 15 residues. The CDR3 region is CASSGAGQGTYEQYF. The CDR3, as DNA: TGTGCCAGCAGCGGGGCCGGGCAGGGGACCTACGAGCAGTACTTC.

CDR3 nucleotide sequence: TGCGCCAGCAGCCCATTTTTGGCAGGGGGCGAGCAGTACTTC. Residues: CASSPFLAGGEQYF. The chain employs TRBV4-3 and TRBJ2-7; 7 nucleotides line up with TRBD1. Germline trimming cut 4 bases from V and 6 bases from J; bases unmatched to any gene: 9. The CDR3 length is 14 residues. The V gene's germline CDR1 is LGHNA and CDR2 YSLEER.

The rearrangement joins TRBV19 to TRBJ2-5; 7 bases are shared with TRBD1. The CDR3 totals 15 residues. With 1 base clipped from V and 5 bases from J, the junction kept 7 bases outside the gene matches. In germline, CDR1 is LNHDA, CDR2 SQIVND (reference sequence). The chain's CDR3 is CASSIGDRSRETQYF. The CDR3 DNA follows: TGTGCCAGTAGTATAGGGGACAGATCCCGGGAGACCCAGTACTTC.

This clone was detected once. The V call is TRBV5-4, the J call TRBJ1-2, with 7 nucleotides matching TRBD1. The V gene end was trimmed by 2 bases and the J gene end by 3 bases; junction bases not matched to a gene: 4. The V gene's germline CDR1 is SGHNT and CDR2 YYREEE (reference sequence). This CDR3 has 14 residues. The CDR3 sequence is CASSFGQGDYGYTF. CDR3 in DNA: TGTGCCAGCAGCTTCGGGCAGGGGGACTATGGCTACACCTTC.

This chain joins TRBV13 and TRBJ2-7, with D possibly TRBD2 on 6 matching bases. The CDR3 totals 16 residues. V was trimmed by 4 bases and J by 7 bases, leaving 23 bases between them. Germline-derived CDR1 and CDR2 are PRHDT and FYEKMQ (reference sequence). CDR3 sequence (DNA): TGTGCCAGCAGCTCGCCACGACTAGGGGAGTTAGGGGAGCAGTACTTC. Translating it yields CASSSPRLGELGEQYF.

This sequence joins TRBV7-9 and TRBJ2-7; TRBD1 might be the D (5 bases). V lost 7 bases and J 2 bases, leaving 12 bases between the germline ends. The length of the CDR3 is 13 residues. Germline V gives CDR1 SEHNR, CDR2 FQNEAQ (reference sequence). CDR3 bases: TGTGCCAGCAACTCACAGACAGCCTACGAGCAGTACTTC. Encoded protein: CASNSQTAYEQYF. Combining the CDR3 with reference TRBV7-9 and TRBJ2-7 gives the whole variable domain DTGVSQNPRHKITKRGQNVTFRCDPISEHNRLYWYRQTLGQGPEFLTYFQNEAQLEKSRLLSDRFSAERPKGSFSTLEIQRTEQGDSAMYLCASNSQTAYEQYFGPGTRLTVT.

The chain joins TRBV7-2 to TRBJ1-6; D uncertain. CDR1 is SGHTA and CDR2 is FQGNSA in the germline V gene. V was cut by 5 bases and J by 5 bases, with 7 bases left in between. The CDR3 is 13 residues long. CDR3 in amino acids: CASSRTNNSPLHF. The CDR3, as DNA: TGTGCCAGCAGCCGGACCAATAATTCACCCCTCCACTTT.

The chain links TRBV7-9 to TRBJ1-1; D might be TRBD1 (5 bases). Germline V gene sequence: CDR1 SEHNR, CDR2 FQNEAQ (reference sequence). CDR3 length equals 13 residues. Trimming left V 6 bases short and J 3 bases short, with 11 bases between. In DNA, the CDR3 is TGTGCCAGCAGGAGGGGCGAGGACACTGAAGCTTTCTTT. Protein: CASRRGEDTEAFF.

The chain carries TRBV15 and TRBJ2-7; TRBD2 aligns across 16 bases. The V segment lost 8 bases and the J segment 6 bases; nucleotides outside the gene matches: 7. Germline CDR1 and CDR2: LNHNV and YYDKDF (reference sequence). This CDR3 comprises 15 residues. The CDR3 nucleotides read TGTGCCACCGTTCCGGGACTAGCGGGAGGGTCCGAGCAGTACTTC. As protein: CATVPGLAGGSEQYF.

This sequence joins TRBV28 and TRBJ2-5; the D is unclear. Germline V gene lookup returns CDR1 MDHEN and CDR2 SYDVKM. The germline V and J ends were trimmed by 8 bases and 5 bases, with 18 bases remaining between them. The CDR3 length is 14 residues. CDR3 protein: CASAETELGETQYF. The DNA for the CDR3 is TGTGCCAGCGCGGAGACGGAACTTGGGGAGACCCAGTACTTC.

This rearrangement joins TRBV15 to TRBJ2-3; tentatively, D is TRBD2 (5 bases). Trimming shortened V by 5 bases and J by 2 bases, and 14 bases separated the two germline ends. The CDR3 extends over 15 amino acids. Germline CDR1 reads LNHNV; CDR2 reads YYDKDF (reference sequence). The CDR3 here is CATSPRAANTDTQYF. The CDR3 nucleotides read TGTGCCACCAGCCCGCGGGCCGCTAACACAGATACGCAGTATTTT.

There are a few counts of this clone. V is TRBV7-9 and J is TRBJ2-5, with D possibly matching TRBD2 (7 bases). This CDR3 is built from 14 residues. Trimming removed 1 base at V and 4 bases at J, with 10 bases between. Germline V gene lookup returns CDR1 SEHNR and CDR2 FQNEAQ (reference sequence). The CDR3 sequence is CASSLGGGGETQYF. The CDR3 nucleotides read TGTGCCAGCAGCTTAGGAGGGGGGGGAGAGACCCAGTACTTC.

The chain links TRBV10-3 to TRBJ2-7, with TRBD1 as a possible D gene (6 bases). V was trimmed by 6 bases and J by 4 bases, leaving 19 bases between them. This CDR3 region has 15 residues. In germline, CDR1 is ENHRY, CDR2 SYGVKD. CDR3 residues: CAIRNRDKKEYEQYF. DNA for the CDR3: TGTGCCATCAGAAACCGGGACAAAAAGGAGTACGAGCAGTACTTC.

This rearrangement joins TRBV5-1 to TRBJ2-7; maybe TRBD2 (5 bases). Trimming took off 1 base at V and 1 base at J, with 18 bases between the two ends. Looked up from germline, CDR1 is SGHRS and CDR2 is YFSETQ. The CDR3 is 17 residues long. CDR3 in amino acids: CASSLFPPGSGSYEQYF. The DNA for the CDR3 is TGCGCCAGCAGCTTGTTCCCCCCGGGCTCGGGGTCCTACGAGCAGTACTTC. Variable domain in full (rest from reference TRBV5-1 and TRBJ2-7): KAGVTQTPRYLIKTRGQQVTLSCSPISGHRSVSWYQQTPGQGLQFLFEYFSETQRNKGNFPGRFSGRQFSNSRSEMNVSTLELGDSALYLCASSLFPPGSGSYEQYFGPGTRLTVT.